This T cell receptor beta chain was sequenced for a study of blood T cells in healthy people across ages. Study-level points and caveats: Because sorting was not performed, PBMCs prevented conclusive naive versus antigen-experienced comparison. Age showed a roughly linear inverse relationship with TCR beta diversity per million T cells.

Through a sample-barcoded 5' primer and a J-beta primer mix, a second PCR was run for about 6 to 12 cycles. Using its own MiXCR run on the 5' RACE reads, TCRdb lists one record per CDR3 protein. The sample comprises around 780,000 distinct CDR3 sequences, around 50% of which are singletons, and roughly 24% rests with the top ten. The total RNA that was extracted per sample amounted to at least 6 micrograms. The germline V gene encodes CDR1 SGHRS and CDR2 YFSETQ. The CDR3 contains 14 residues. V shed 2 bases and J shed 5 bases, with 11 bases lying between them. Regarding this clonotype: Its antigen remains unidentified.

This chain uses TRBV5-1 with TRBJ2-1; D might be TRBD1 (5 bases). The sequenced material came from blood. The clonotype originates from a man aged 40-49 years in good health. CDR3 coding DNA: TGCGCCAGCAGCTTAGGACACCGGAACAATGAGCAGTTCTTC. It is translated as CASSLGHRNNEQFF.